Presented here are 23 T cell receptor beta chains from one specimen sequenced in a study of T cell repertoires in cytomegalovirus infection. One entry per CDR3 protein, called by TCRdb with MiXCR from the reads. The sample holds about 740,000 distinct CDR3 sequences, 35% seen once. What was sequenced was PBMCs. The receptor set was obtained from a human donor in good health (CMV status not recorded). Some clones in this sample may be carry-over from other donors' samples.

The chain couples TRBV4-1 to TRBJ2-7; the D call may be TRBD1 or TRBD2 (5 bases each). This CDR3 is built from 13 residues. CDR1 and CDR2 from the germline V gene are MGHRA and YSYEKL. Deletions cut 7 bases from V and 3 bases from J, with 13 bases between. The CDR3 spells CASNQGEGYEQYF. The CDR3 region has the DNA TGCGCCAGCAACCAGGGTGAGGGCTACGAGCAGTACTTC.

The chain joins TRBV20-1 to TRBJ1-2; D might be TRBD1 (6 bases). Germline CDR1 DFQATT, CDR2 SNEGSKA (reference sequence). V was shortened by 3 bases and J by 3 bases, with 17 bases between the two germline ends. The CDR3 has 15 amino acids. As DNA, the CDR3 is TGCAGTGCTAGTCGAACTCTCGAGGGGGACTATGGCTACACCTTC. It is translated as CSASRTLEGDYGYTF.

In this sample, this clonotype turned up once. CDR3 sequence: CASSTADAANSPLHF. The DNA of the CDR3 is TGTGCCAGTAGTACCGCGGACGCGGCCAATTCACCCCTCCACTTT. This chain connects TRBV19 to TRBJ1-6, with D unclear. This CDR3 spans 15 amino acids. V was clipped by 4 bases and J by 7 bases, with 14 bases between them. Germline-derived CDR1 and CDR2 are LNHDA and SQIVND (reference sequence).

The gene calls are TRBV28 and TRBJ1-5; D uncertain. Trimming left V 5 bases short and J 3 bases short, with 14 bases between. From germline, CDR1 is MDHEN and CDR2 SYDVKM. The CDR3 is 15 residues long. CDR3 amino acids: CASSPPGQDNQPQHF. CDR3 nucleotides: TGTGCCAGCAGTCCCCCGGGCCAAGACAATCAGCCCCAGCATTTT.

Of note for this clonotype: This sequence may be a read error, since a much larger clone differs from it by one base. The rearrangement joins TRBV7-6 to TRBJ2-1, with D perhaps TRBD2 (7 bases). Germline V lookup: CDR1 SGHVS, CDR2 FNYEAQ. The CDR3 sequence is 16 residues long. V was clipped by 6 bases and J by 2 bases, with 17 bases between them. In DNA form, the CDR3 reads TGTGCCAGCAGTTGGGGGGCGGGGGTACCCTACAATGAGCAGTTCTTC. Translating it yields CASSWGAGVPYNEQFF. The full variable domain, with the rest looked up from reference TRBV7-6 and TRBJ2-1, is GAGVSQSPRYKVTKRGQDVALRCDPISGHVSLYWYRQALGQGPEFLTYFNYEAQQDKSGLPNDRFSAERPEGSISTLTIQRTEQRDSAMYRCASSWGAGVPYNEQFFGPGTRLTVL.

The chain couples TRBV10-2 to TRBJ2-7, with a weak D call TRBD2 (5 bases). Germline values: CDR1 WSHSY, CDR2 SAAADI. Trimming left V 4 bases short and J 2 bases short, with 12 bases between. This CDR3 has 14 amino acids. The CDR3 loop reads CASSARVPAYEQYF. CDR3 DNA sequence: TGCGCCAGCAGTGCGAGGGTCCCAGCCTACGAGCAGTACTTC.

This clonotype came up once. This sequence joins TRBV20-1 and TRBJ2-1, with TRBD2 matching 13 bases. V gave up 4 bases and J gave up 5 bases; unmatched junction bases: 2. The germline gives CDR1 DFQATT, CDR2 SNEGSKA (reference sequence). This CDR3 is 14 amino acids long. The CDR3 region is CSATGLAGHNEQFF. CDR3 DNA sequence: TGCAGTGCTACGGGACTAGCGGGGCACAATGAGCAGTTCTTC.

J is TRBJ2-1 and V is TRBV7-6; possible D gene TRBD2, 6 bases. Trimming removed 9 bases from V and 7 bases from J, with 13 bases in between. From germline, CDR1 is SGHVS and CDR2 FNYEAQ. This CDR3 has 12 residues. CDR3 DNA: TGTGCCAGTTCGGGTCTAGCGAATGAGCAGTTCTTC. Translation gives CASSGLANEQFF.

The V call is TRBV10-3, the J call TRBJ1-6; 7 bases agree with TRBD1. The CDR3 length is 15 residues. Germline trimming cut 5 bases from V and 11 bases from J; bases unmatched to any gene: 12. The germline CDR1 and CDR2 sequences are ENHRY and SYGVKD. Here the CDR3 DNA reads TGTGCCATCAGTCCACGGACAGGTACCGGAACACCCCTCCACTTT. Translation: CAISPRTGTGTPLHF.

This clonotype was seen a few times. The CDR3 loop reads CASSEEGAFPYEQYF. The CDR3 coding sequence is TGTGCCAGCAGTGAAGAGGGGGCGTTCCCCTACGAGCAGTACTTC. The chain carries TRBV2 and TRBJ2-7; TRBD1 matches at 7 bases. Germline loops: CDR1 SNHLY, CDR2 FYNNEI. The length of the CDR3 is 15 residues. V was clipped by 1 base and J by 2 bases; unmatched bases: 5.

This clonotype was picked up a small number of times. The rearrangement joins TRBV7-6 to TRBJ1-1, with D possibly TRBD1 on 5 matching bases. This CDR3 comprises 16 residues. V was shortened by 2 bases and J by 3 bases, with 16 bases between the two germline ends. Germline loops: CDR1 SGHVS, CDR2 FNYEAQ. The CDR3 bases are TGTGCCAGCAGCTTACATCCGTGGACATCGTACACTGAAGCTTTCTTT. It codes for CASSLHPWTSYTEAFF.

This clonotype was seen a few times. V is TRBV28 and J is TRBJ1-1; D is perhaps TRBD1 (5 bases). With 8 bases removed from V and 12 bases from J, the gap between germline ends came to 19 bases. This CDR3 has 12 amino acids. Germline-derived CDR1 and CDR2 are MDHEN and SYDVKM. Written as DNA, the CDR3 is TGTGCCAGCCAGGTGGGGCGCTTATCGACTTTCTTT. Translating gives CASQVGRLSTFF.

In this sample, this clonotype turned up a few times. The junction departs from germline at one end; a sequencing error may be responsible. The rearrangement links TRBV7-7 to TRBJ2-2; D is unclear. The germline V gene encodes CDR1 SSHAT and CDR2 FNYEAQ (reference sequence). The CDR3 contains 16 residues. This CDR3 is CASSSTVASLSGELFF. The DNA of the CDR3 is TGTGCTAGCAGCTCCACGGTGGCTAGTCTCTCCGGGGAGCTGTTTTTT. The whole variable domain, filled in from reference TRBV7-7 and TRBJ2-2, reads GAGVSQSPRYKVTKRGQDVTLRCDPISSHATLYWYQQALGQGPEFLTYFNYEAQPDKSGLPSDRFSAERPEGSISTLTIQRTEQRDSAMYRCASSSTVASLSGELFFGEGSRLTVL.

This clonotype was observed a few times. The chain combines TRBV7-8 with TRBJ2-1; 14 bases match TRBD2. The CDR3 is 17 amino acids. Germline-derived CDR1 and CDR2 are SGHVS and FQNEAQ. V gave up 5 bases and J gave up 10 bases; unmatched junction bases: 13. As DNA, the CDR3 is TGTGCCAGCAGCCTTCGGAAGGGACTAGCGGGAGTCGGGGAGCAGTTCTTC. As protein: CASSLRKGLAGVGEQFF.

The chain uses TRBV28 and TRBJ1-5, with 7 bases aligning to TRBD1. Germline CDR1 and CDR2: MDHEN and SYDVKM. The V segment lost 3 bases and the J segment 0 bases; nucleotides outside the gene matches: 8. This CDR3 comprises 17 residues. The CDR3 DNA reads as TGTGCCAGCAGTTTTCCTGGGACAGACTATAGCAATCAGCCCCAGCATTTT. It specifies CASSFPGTDYSNQPQHF.

V usage is TRBV4-1 and J usage is TRBJ1-1; no definite D call. V was trimmed by 1 base and J by 4 bases, leaving 13 bases between them. Germline values: CDR1 MGHRA, CDR2 YSYEKL. The CDR3 extends over 15 amino acids. DNA of the CDR3: TGCGCCAGCAGCCAAGCGATATCGGGTGTCACTGAAGCTTTCTTT. This encodes CASSQAISGVTEAFF.

This clonotype has just one count. The V and J genes are TRBV12-3 or TRBV12-4 and TRBJ2-2, with a tentative D call TRBD1 (5 bases). The CDR3 totals 16 residues. Trimming shortened V by 5 bases and J by 4 bases, and 17 bases separated the two germline ends. CDR3 protein: CASSTSGQIGTGELFF. The CDR3 DNA sequence: TGTGCCAGCAGTACCTCAGGACAAATTGGCACCGGGGAGCTGTTTTTT.

Of note for this clonotype: Relative to the germline gene, one junction end is altered; a read error may explain this. The chain recombines TRBV20-1 with TRBJ2-7; 7 bases align to TRBD1. Germline-derived CDR1 and CDR2 are DFQATT and SNEGSKA (reference sequence). CDR3 length equals 8 residues. CDR3 residues: CSATDRAF. Written as DNA, the CDR3 is TGCAGTGCGACTGACAGGGCTTTC.

A few counts support this clonotype. The V gene is TRBV2, the J gene TRBJ1-1; 7 bases are shared with TRBD1. V trimming: 7 bases; J trimming: 3 bases; junction bases outside the gene matches: 5. The CDR3 runs to 13 residues. Germline loops: CDR1 SNHLY, CDR2 FYNNEI. This CDR3 reads CASIRQGDTEAFF. The CDR3 nucleotides read TGTGCCAGCATCCGCCAGGGGGACACTGAAGCTTTCTTT.

This clonotype was picked up a small number of times. The rearrangement links TRBV7-2 to TRBJ2-1; tentatively, D is TRBD1 (5 bases). The CDR3 has 11 residues. V was pared by 9 bases and J by 9 bases, with 12 bases between. The germline V gene encodes CDR1 SGHTA and CDR2 FQGNSA. CDR3 in amino acids: CASGRVPEQFF. CDR3 DNA: TGTGCCAGTGGCAGGGTCCCTGAGCAGTTCTTC.

This clonotype occurred a few times. The rearrangement links TRBV7-8 to TRBJ2-5; TRBD2 matches 8 bases. Germline assignment: CDR1 SGHVS and CDR2 FQNEAQ. V gave up 2 bases and J gave up 2 bases; unmatched junction bases: 16. The CDR3 is 19 residues long. The CDR3 nucleotides read TGTGCCAGCAGCTTAAGACCCCCCACCTCGGGGGGGCAACAAGAGACCCAGTACTTC. This encodes CASSLRPPTSGGQQETQYF.

This rearrangement joins TRBV28 to TRBJ1-2; a possible D gene is TRBD1 (6 bases). CDR3 length equals 13 residues. Germline V CDR1 and CDR2: MDHEN, SYDVKM. The V end was cut by 2 bases, the J end by 8 bases, with 12 bases between. The CDR3 DNA follows: TGTGCCAGCAGTTTACAGGGGCCTATCGGCTACACCTTC. This codes for CASSLQGPIGYTF.

This clonotype has just a few counts. In DNA form, the CDR3 reads TGCGCCAGCAGCCGCGGGGCCAGGGAGCAGTTCTTC. Its protein is CASSRGAREQFF. The rearrangement joins TRBV4-1 to TRBJ2-1; D is perhaps TRBD2 (6 bases). Trimming took 4 bases from V and 10 from J, leaving 11 bases between them. Germline lookup yields CDR1 MGHRA and CDR2 YSYEKL. The CDR3 sequence is 12 residues long.